The T cell receptor (beta chain) under discussion was sequenced for a study of T cell clones after liver transplantation. Study-level background: Pre-transplant mixed lymphocyte reactions yielded third-party-reactive TCRbeta sequences as comparators for graft-donor-reactive sequences. Tolerance: complete withdrawal held at least one year, liver enzymes staying within twice normal.

Unmatched junction bases numbered 4, after V lost 3 bases and J lost 2 bases. The CDR3 is 16 amino acids. Germline CDR1 is MDHEN and CDR2 is SYDVKM. Only a few counts were recorded for this clone. Its antigen is as yet unknown. Generated by immunoSEQ multiplex PCR, the TCRdb table keeps only in-frame clones and is missing some. The top ten clones hold around 7.8% of a sample with 45,000 to 55,000 clones, 65% to 85% of them seen once. Overall study results and limits: A larger donor-reactive than third-party decline suggested partial antigen-specific deletion. Rather than being deleted, graft donor-reactive T cells may have moved into the graft.

The starting material was CD4+ T cells from blood, obtained before liver transplant. The rearrangement uses TRBV28 and TRBJ2-7; 13 bases align to TRBD2. This sequence was found in a human donor who received a liver transplant. CDR3 loop: CASSLIGLAGAYEQYF. In DNA, the CDR3 is TGTGCCAGCAGTTTGATCGGACTAGCGGGGGCCTACGAGCAGTACTTC. The full variable domain, in which reference TRBV28 and TRBJ2-7 provide the parts outside the CDR3, is DVKVTQSSRYLVKRTGEKVFLECVQDMDHENMFWYRQDPGLGLRLIYFSYDVKMKEKGDIPEGYSVSREKKERFSLILESASTNQTSMYLCASSLIGLAGAYEQYFGPGTRLTVT.